This T cell receptor (beta chain) stems from a study of T cells in Graves' hyperthyroidism and ophthalmopathy. Overall study results and limits: The blood repertoire included most of the expanded thyroid clonotypes above 0.001. In the analysis, a 13 V-J model separated ophthalmopathy from stable hyperthyroidism.

Fresh peripheral blood, roughly 10 ml, was the source of the PBMCs. As concerns this clonotype: Its antigen is still unknown.

Amplified regions were TCR beta CDR3 sequences from RNA transcripts. TCR CDR3 regions were first amplified by RT-PCR with HTBI primers. TCRdb re-derived calls from the multiplex PCR reads in MiXCR, one entry per CDR3 protein. The sample lists fewer than 650,000 distinct CDR3 sequences, approximately 14% occurring once. The CDR3 is made up of 15 amino acids. J was trimmed by 0 bases and V by 2 bases; bases with no gene match: 3. Per the germline V gene, CDR1 is SGHDT and CDR2 is YYEEEE. This receptor was taken from a woman aged 35 to 49 with Graves' hyperthyroidism. The V gene is TRBV5-6, the J gene TRBJ2-7, with 9 bases aligning to TRBD1. The sequenced material came from blood. The CDR3 loop reads CASSFGQGSSYEQYF. The DNA of the CDR3 is TGTGCCAGCAGCTTTGGACAGGGGAGCTCCTACGAGCAGTACTTC.